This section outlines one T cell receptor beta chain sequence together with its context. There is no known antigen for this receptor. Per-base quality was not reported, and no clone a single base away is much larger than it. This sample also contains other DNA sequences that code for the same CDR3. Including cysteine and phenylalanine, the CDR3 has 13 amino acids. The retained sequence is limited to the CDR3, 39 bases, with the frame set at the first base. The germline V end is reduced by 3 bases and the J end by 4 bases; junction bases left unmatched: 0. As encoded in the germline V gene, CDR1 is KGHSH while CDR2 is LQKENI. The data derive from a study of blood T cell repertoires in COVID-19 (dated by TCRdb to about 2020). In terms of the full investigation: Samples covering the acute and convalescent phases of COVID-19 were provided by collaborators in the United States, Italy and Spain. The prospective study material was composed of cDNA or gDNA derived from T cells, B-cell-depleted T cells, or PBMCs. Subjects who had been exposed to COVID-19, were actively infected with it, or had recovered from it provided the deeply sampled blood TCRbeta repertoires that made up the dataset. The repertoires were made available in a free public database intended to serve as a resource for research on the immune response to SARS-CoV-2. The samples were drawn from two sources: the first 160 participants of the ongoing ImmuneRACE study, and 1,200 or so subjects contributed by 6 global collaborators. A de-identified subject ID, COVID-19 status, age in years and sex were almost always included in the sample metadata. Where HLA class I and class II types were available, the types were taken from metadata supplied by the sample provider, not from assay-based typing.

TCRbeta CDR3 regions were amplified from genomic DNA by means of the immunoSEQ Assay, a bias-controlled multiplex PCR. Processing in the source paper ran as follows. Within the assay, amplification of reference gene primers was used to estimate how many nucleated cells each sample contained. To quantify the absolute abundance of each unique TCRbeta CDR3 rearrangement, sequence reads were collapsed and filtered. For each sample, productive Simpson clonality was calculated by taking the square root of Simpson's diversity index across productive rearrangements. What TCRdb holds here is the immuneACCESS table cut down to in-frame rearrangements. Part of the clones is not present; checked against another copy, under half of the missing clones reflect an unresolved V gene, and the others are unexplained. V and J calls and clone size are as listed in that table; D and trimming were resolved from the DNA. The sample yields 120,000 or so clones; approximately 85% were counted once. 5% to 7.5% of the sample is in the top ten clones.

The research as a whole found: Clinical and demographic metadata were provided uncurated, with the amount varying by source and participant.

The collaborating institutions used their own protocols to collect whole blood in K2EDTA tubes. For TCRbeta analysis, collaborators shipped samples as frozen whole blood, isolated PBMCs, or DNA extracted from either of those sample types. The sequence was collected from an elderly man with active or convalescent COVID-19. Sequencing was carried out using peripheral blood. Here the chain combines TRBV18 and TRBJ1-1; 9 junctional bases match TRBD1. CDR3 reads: CASSPTGGTEAFF. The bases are TGTGCCAGCTCACCGACAGGGGGCACTGAAGCTTTCTTT.